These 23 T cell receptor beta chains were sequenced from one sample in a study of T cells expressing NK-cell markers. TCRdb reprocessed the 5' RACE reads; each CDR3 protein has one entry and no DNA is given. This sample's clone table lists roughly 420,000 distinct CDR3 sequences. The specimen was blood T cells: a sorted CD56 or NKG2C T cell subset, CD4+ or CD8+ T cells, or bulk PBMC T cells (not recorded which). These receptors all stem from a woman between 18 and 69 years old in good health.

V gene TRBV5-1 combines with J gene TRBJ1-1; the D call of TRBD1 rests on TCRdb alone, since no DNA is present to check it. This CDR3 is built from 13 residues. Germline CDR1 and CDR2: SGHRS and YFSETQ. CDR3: CASASTANTEAFF. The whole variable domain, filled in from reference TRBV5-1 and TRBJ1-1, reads KAGVTQTPRYLIKTRGQQVTLSCSPISGHRSVSWYQQTPGQGLQFLFEYFSETQRNKGNFPGRFSGRQFSNSRSEMNVSTLELGDSALYLCASASTANTEAFFGQGTRLTVV.

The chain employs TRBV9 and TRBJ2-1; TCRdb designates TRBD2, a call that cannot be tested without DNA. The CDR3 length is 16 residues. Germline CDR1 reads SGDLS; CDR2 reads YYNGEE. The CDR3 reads CASSVEGSGGYNEQFF.

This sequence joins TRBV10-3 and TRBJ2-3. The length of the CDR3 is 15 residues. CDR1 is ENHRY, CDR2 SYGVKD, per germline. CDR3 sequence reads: CAISESSRSTDTQYF.

The CDR3 loop reads CASSQELYSNQPQHF. V and J are TRBV4-3 and TRBJ1-5. Germline CDR1 reads LGHNA; CDR2 reads YSLEER. The CDR3 extends over 15 amino acids.

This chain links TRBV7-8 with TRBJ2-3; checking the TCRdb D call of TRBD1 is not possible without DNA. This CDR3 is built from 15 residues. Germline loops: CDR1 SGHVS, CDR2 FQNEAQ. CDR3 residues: CASSLEWGSTDTQYF.

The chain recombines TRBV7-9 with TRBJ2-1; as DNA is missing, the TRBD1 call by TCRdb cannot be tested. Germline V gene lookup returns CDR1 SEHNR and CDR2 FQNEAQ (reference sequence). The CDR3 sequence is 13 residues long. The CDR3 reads CASSPDYRDSGIF.

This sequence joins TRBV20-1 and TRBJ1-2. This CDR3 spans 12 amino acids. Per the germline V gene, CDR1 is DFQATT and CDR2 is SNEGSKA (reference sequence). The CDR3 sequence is CSARDGRDGYTF.

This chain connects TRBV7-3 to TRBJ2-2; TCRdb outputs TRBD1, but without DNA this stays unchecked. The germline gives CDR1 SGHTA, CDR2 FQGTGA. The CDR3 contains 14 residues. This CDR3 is CASTRGQHTGELFF.

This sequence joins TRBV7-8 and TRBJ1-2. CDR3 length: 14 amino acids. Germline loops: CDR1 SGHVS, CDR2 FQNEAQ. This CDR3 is CASSLLAEPDGYTF.

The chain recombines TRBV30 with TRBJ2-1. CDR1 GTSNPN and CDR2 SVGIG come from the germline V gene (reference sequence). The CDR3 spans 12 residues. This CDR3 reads CAWSVLTNEQFF. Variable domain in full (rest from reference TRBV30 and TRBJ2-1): SQTIHQWPATLVQPVGSPLSLECTVEGTSNPNLYWYRQAAGRGLQLLFYSVGIGQISSEVPQNLSASRPQDRQFILSSKKLLLSDSGFYLCAWSVLTNEQFFGPGTRLTVL.

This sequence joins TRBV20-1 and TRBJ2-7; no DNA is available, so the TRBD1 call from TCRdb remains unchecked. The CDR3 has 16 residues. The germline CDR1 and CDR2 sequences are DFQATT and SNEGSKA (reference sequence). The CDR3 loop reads CSARVLGAVPGYEQYF.

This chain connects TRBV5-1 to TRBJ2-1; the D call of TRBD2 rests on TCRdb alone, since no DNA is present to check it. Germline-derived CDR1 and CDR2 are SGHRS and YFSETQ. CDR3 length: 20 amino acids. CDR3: CASSLGPTRKRLAGGGEQFF.

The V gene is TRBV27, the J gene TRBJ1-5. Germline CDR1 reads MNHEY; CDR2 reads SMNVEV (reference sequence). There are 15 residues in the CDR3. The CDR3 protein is CASSPEVPRNQPQHF.

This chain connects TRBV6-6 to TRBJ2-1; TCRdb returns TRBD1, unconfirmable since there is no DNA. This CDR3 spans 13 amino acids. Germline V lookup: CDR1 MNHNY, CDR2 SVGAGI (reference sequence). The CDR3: CAVGRGTFNEQFF.

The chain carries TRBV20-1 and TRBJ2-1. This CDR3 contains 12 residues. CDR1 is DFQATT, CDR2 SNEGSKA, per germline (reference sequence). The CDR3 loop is CSARGMLNEQFF.

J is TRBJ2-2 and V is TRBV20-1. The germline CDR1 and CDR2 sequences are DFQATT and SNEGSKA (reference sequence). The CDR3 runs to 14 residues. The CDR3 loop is CSARVLQNTGELFF.

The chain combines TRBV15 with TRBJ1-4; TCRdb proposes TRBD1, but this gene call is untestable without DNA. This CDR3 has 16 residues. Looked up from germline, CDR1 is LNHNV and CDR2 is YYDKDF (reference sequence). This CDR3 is CATSPGGTGDLVVLFF.

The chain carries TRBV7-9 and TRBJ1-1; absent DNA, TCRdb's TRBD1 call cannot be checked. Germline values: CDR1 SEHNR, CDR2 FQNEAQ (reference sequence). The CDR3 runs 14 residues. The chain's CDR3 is CASSFGTLNTEAFF.

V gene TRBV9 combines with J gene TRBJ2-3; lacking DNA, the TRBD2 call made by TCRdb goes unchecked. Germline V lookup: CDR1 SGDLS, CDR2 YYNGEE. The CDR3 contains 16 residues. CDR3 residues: CASSAISAGLTDTQYF.

This CDR3 is CSARDLRRDTEAFF. The rearrangement links TRBV20-1 to TRBJ1-1. The CDR3 is 14 amino acids. Germline V CDR1 and CDR2: DFQATT, SNEGSKA (reference sequence).

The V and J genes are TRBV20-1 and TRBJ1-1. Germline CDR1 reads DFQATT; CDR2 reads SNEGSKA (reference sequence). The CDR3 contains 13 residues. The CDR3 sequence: CSARDYLGTEAFF.

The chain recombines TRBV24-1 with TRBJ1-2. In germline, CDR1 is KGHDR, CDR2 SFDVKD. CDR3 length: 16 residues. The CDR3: CATSDPSTDANYGYTF.

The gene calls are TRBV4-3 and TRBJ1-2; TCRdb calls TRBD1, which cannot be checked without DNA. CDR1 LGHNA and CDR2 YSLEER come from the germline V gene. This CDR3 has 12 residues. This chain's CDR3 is CASSQETGVNTF.